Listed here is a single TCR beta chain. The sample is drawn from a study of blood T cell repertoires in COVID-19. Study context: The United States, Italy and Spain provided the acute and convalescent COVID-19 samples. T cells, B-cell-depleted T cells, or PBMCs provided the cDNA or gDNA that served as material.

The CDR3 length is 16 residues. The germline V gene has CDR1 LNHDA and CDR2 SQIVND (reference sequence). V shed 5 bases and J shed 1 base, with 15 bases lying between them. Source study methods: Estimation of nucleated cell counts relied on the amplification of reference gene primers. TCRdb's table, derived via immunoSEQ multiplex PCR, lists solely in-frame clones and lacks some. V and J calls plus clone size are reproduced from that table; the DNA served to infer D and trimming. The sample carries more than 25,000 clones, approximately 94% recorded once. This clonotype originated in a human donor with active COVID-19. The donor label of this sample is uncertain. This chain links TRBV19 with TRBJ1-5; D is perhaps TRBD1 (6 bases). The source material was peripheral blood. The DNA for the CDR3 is TGTGCCAGTAGTTGGTTTGGGGACATAAGCAATCAGCCCCAGCATTTT. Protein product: CASSWFGDISNQPQHF.